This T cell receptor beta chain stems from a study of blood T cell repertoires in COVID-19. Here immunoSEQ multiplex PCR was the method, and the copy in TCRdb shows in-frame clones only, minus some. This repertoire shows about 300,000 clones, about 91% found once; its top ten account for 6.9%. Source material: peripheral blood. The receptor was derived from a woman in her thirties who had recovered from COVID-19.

CDR3 DNA sequence: TGCGCCAGCAGCCTACAGGGTGACTATGGCTACACCTTC. Its protein is CASSLQGDYGYTF. The V gene is TRBV5-1, the J gene TRBJ1-2; tentative D call: TRBD1 (6 bases). There are 13 residues in the CDR3. V was pared by 4 bases and J by 3 bases, with 10 bases between. Germline values: CDR1 SGHRS, CDR2 YFSETQ.